The 14 T cell receptor beta chains presented below share a single source sample, sequenced in a study of blood T cell repertoires in COVID-19. The method was immunoSEQ multiplex PCR; TCRdb's version includes in-frame clones alone and lacks a portion of them. The table has 20,000 to 25,000 clones, roughly 87% seen once. Sequenced material: peripheral blood. These receptors all stem from a human donor with active COVID-19. The donor label of this sample is uncertain.

V and J are TRBV6-5 and TRBJ2-1; TRBD2 agrees at 10 bases. V lost 2 bases to trimming and J lost 9 bases; unmatched junction nucleotides: 10. The CDR3 is 16 residues long. Germline V lookup: CDR1 MNHEY, CDR2 SVGAGI. The CDR3 coding sequence is TGTGCCAGCAGTTACGCGAGCGGGAGGGCTGGTATTGAGCAGTTCTTC. It yields the protein CASSYASGRAGIEQFF.

The chain joins TRBV27 to TRBJ2-3, with D unclear. Trimming removed 3 bases at V and 2 bases at J, with 6 bases between. CDR1 MNHEY and CDR2 SMNVEV come from the germline V gene (reference sequence). The CDR3 is made up of 13 amino acids. The CDR3 DNA reads as TGTGCCAGCAGTTTCACAGCCACAGATACGCAGTATTTT. Translated: CASSFTATDTQYF.

This clone was observed a handful of times. The J gene is TRBJ1-5, the V gene TRBV12-3 or TRBV12-4; D call uncertain. Deletions cut 2 bases from V and 6 bases from J, with 8 bases between. This CDR3 is built from 13 residues. The CDR3 protein is CASSLSYTQPQHF. CDR3 DNA: TGTGCCAGCAGTTTATCCTATACTCAGCCCCAGCATTTT.

The chain is built from TRBV11-3 and TRBJ2-1; D ambiguous. Germline CDR1 reads SGHNT; CDR2 reads YENEEA. Deletions cut 1 base from V and 8 bases from J, with 12 bases between. This CDR3 is 14 amino acids long. The CDR3 reads CASSLGETIYEQFF. CDR3 sequence (DNA): TGTGCCAGCAGCTTAGGCGAGACAATCTATGAGCAGTTCTTC.

This sequence joins TRBV6-6 and TRBJ2-7; D call uncertain. Per the germline V gene, CDR1 is MNHNY and CDR2 is SVGAGI (reference sequence). V shed 5 bases and J shed 5 bases, with 7 bases lying between them. The CDR3 totals 11 residues. In DNA, the CDR3 is TGTGCCAGCAGTCCCCGGGACGAGCAGTACTTC. Encoded protein: CASSPRDEQYF.

The J gene is TRBJ1-1, the V gene TRBV28; D is ambiguous. This CDR3 is built from 11 residues. The ends were cut back, 3 bases at V and 7 bases at J, with 6 bases in the middle. Germline CDR1 is MDHEN and CDR2 is SYDVKM. The CDR3 spells CASSFTSEAFF. CDR3 nucleotides: TGTGCCAGCAGTTTCACAAGTGAAGCTTTCTTT.

V usage is TRBV28 and J usage is TRBJ1-4, with TRBD1 as a possible D gene (5 bases). Germline V gives CDR1 MDHEN, CDR2 SYDVKM. This CDR3 has 13 residues. Trimming removed 5 bases at V and 7 bases at J, with 11 bases between. In DNA, the CDR3 is TGTGCCAGCAGTCCGGGACTGGGTGAAAAACTGTTTTTT. Its protein is CASSPGLGEKLFF.

The CDR3 sequence: CASSQALYNEQFF. The CDR3 DNA is TGTGCCAGCTCACAAGCGCTCTACAATGAGCAGTTCTTC. V and J are TRBV18 and TRBJ2-1, with D hard to call. The CDR3 runs to 13 residues. Deletions cut 4 bases from V and 3 bases from J, with 7 bases between. Per the germline V gene, CDR1 is KGHSH and CDR2 is LQKENI.

CDR3 amino acids: CASSLGGMDSPLHF. The CDR3 DNA reads TGTGCCAGCAGCTTAGGAGGGATGGACTCACCCCTCCACTTT. The gene calls are TRBV7-9 and TRBJ1-6; D gene ambiguous. This CDR3 has 14 residues. CDR1 and CDR2 from the germline V gene are SEHNR and FQNEAQ (reference sequence). Trimming cost V 1 base and J 10 bases, with 11 bases left between them.

This clone was picked up a small number of times. The gene calls are TRBV15 and TRBJ2-4, with D tentatively TRBD2 (5 bases). V was pared by 0 bases and J by 10 bases, with 10 bases between. The CDR3 has 13 amino acids. The germline gives CDR1 LNHNV, CDR2 YYDKDF (reference sequence). CDR3 in amino acids: CATSRDLAAIQYF. The CDR3 region has the DNA TGTGCCACCAGCAGAGATCTAGCAGCTATTCAGTACTTC.

The rearrangement joins TRBV30 to TRBJ2-4; no definite D call. Germline CDR1 is GTSNPN and CDR2 is SVGIG (reference sequence). The CDR3 sequence is 11 residues long. Trimming pared 3 bases from V and 5 bases from J, leaving 5 bases between. The CDR3: CAWSRENIQYF. For the CDR3, the DNA is TGTGCCTGGAGCCGGGAAAACATTCAGTACTTC.

This sequence joins TRBV3-1 (or the pseudogene TRBV3-2) and TRBJ1-2, with no clear D. Germline CDR1 and CDR2: LGHDT and YNNKEL (reference sequence). The CDR3 runs 20 residues. Between the trimmed V and J ends, which lost 2 bases and 7 bases, there was a span of 32 bases. CDR3 DNA: TGTGCCAGCAGCCAACCCTCGGGAGGCCGATGGAGGGAAGAGGACCCTGGCTACACCTTC. This sequence encodes CASSQPSGGRWREEDPGYTF.

The V call is TRBV18, the J call TRBJ2-5; tentative D call: TRBD1 (6 bases). The CDR3 extends over 14 amino acids. V was trimmed by 6 bases and J by 1 base, leaving 12 bases between them. Germline CDR1 reads KGHSH; CDR2 reads LQKENI. CDR3 protein: CASSGTPPQETQYF. Written as DNA, the CDR3 is TGTGCCAGCTCCGGGACACCACCCCAAGAGACCCAGTACTTC. The entire variable domain, with the rest obtained from reference TRBV18 and TRBJ2-5, is as follows: NAGVMQNPRHLVRRRGQEARLRCSPMKGHSHVYWYRQLPEEGLKFMVYLQKENIIDESGMPKERFSAEFPKEGPSILRIQQVVRGDSAAYFCASSGTPPQETQYFGPGTRLLVL.

The chain recombines TRBV2 with TRBJ1-5; D gene uncertain. Germline values: CDR1 SNHLY, CDR2 FYNNEI. The CDR3 totals 13 residues. Trimming cost V 4 bases and J 2 bases, with 6 bases left between them. CDR3 coding DNA: TGTGCCAGCAGTGGGGGAGGCAATCAGCCCCAGCATTTT. Protein: CASSGGGNQPQHF.